These 18 T cell receptor beta chains were all obtained from the same sample, sequenced in a study of neurological immune-mediated disorders. TCRdb re-derived calls from the 5' RACE reads in MiXCR, one entry per CDR3 protein. The sample has around 61,000 distinct CDR3 sequences, about 5% seen once. The sample comprised PBMCs. The source is a human donor with multiple sclerosis. The donor label of this sample is uncertain.

This clonotype occurred many times. The genes are TRBV6-6 and TRBJ1-2; D not resolved. Germline assignment: CDR1 MNHNY and CDR2 SVGAGI (reference sequence). Trimming shortened V by 2 bases and J by 4 bases, and 8 bases separated the two germline ends. The CDR3 consists of 13 residues. In DNA form, the CDR3 reads TGTGCCAGCAGTTACGGACTCAGCTATGGCTACACCTTC. Its translation is CASSYGLSYGYTF.

This clonotype was seen ten or more times. The CDR3 here is CASTLAGGYEQYF. For the CDR3, the DNA is TGTGCCAGTACACTAGCGGGGGGGTACGAGCAGTACTTC. The chain combines TRBV27 with TRBJ2-7, with 13 positions matching TRBD2. The CDR3 is 13 amino acids. With V trimmed by 9 bases and J by 4 bases, 3 bases remained unmatched. Germline V gene data show CDR1 as MNHEY and CDR2 as SMNVEV (reference sequence).

This clonotype was recorded many times. The chain has TRBV7-6 and TRBJ2-3; 8 bases are a match to TRBD2. The J segment lost 5 bases and the V segment lost 0 bases, leaving 10 bases of the junction unmatched. Per the germline V gene, CDR1 is SGHVS and CDR2 is FNYEAQ. The CDR3 length is 17 residues. The chain's CDR3 is CASSLARPSGRGDTQYF. The CDR3 nucleotides are TGTGCCAGCAGCTTAGCGCGCCCTAGCGGGCGGGGAGATACGCAGTATTTT.

The chain combines TRBV5-1 with TRBJ2-2; D is undetermined. Trimming left V 0 bases short and J 3 bases short, with 6 bases between. The V gene's germline CDR1 is SGHRS and CDR2 YFSETQ. The CDR3 is made up of 14 amino acids. CDR3 nucleotide sequence: TGCGCCAGCAGCTTGGTGGCAGACACCGGGGAGCTGTTTTTT. It specifies CASSLVADTGELFF.

This clonotype has at least ten counts. This chain joins TRBV20-1 and TRBJ1-2; 8 bases align to TRBD1. Looked up from germline, CDR1 is DFQATT and CDR2 is SNEGSKA (reference sequence). The CDR3 loop spans 14 amino acids. After removal of 1 base from V and 4 bases from J, the junction contained 5 bases not matched to a gene. Here the CDR3 reads CSARADRELYGYTF. The CDR3 DNA follows: TGCAGTGCTAGAGCGGACAGGGAACTCTATGGCTACACCTTC.

This clonotype was detected many times. The chain combines TRBV20-1 with TRBJ1-1; no firm D call. The CDR3 contains 14 residues. Germline V lookup: CDR1 DFQATT, CDR2 SNEGSKA (reference sequence). Trimming took off 0 bases at V and 1 base at J, with 9 bases between the two ends. The CDR3, as DNA: TGCAGTGCTAGAGATTTAAAAAGGAACACTGAAGCTTTCTTT. Residues: CSARDLKRNTEAFF.

This clonotype was detected ten times or more. V gene TRBV7-2 combines with J gene TRBJ2-5, with D uncertain. V lost 2 bases and J lost 5, with 9 bases in between. Germline-derived CDR1 and CDR2 are SGHTA and FQGNSA. This CDR3 has 13 amino acids. The CDR3 bases are TGTGCCAGCAGCTTAAGTAATTCGGAGACCCAGTACTTC. Protein sequence: CASSLSNSETQYF.

In its sample, this clonotype was seen many times. The chain uses TRBV5-1 and TRBJ2-4, with D perhaps matching TRBD1 (6 bases). CDR3 length: 14 amino acids. Germline V gene sequence: CDR1 SGHRS, CDR2 YFSETQ. V lost 3 bases and J lost 1, with 8 bases in between. The DNA of the CDR3 is TGCGCCAGCAGCTACGACAGGGCCAAAAACATTCAGTACTTC. It encodes CASSYDRAKNIQYF.

This clonotype was counted ten times or more. The chain has TRBV20-1 and TRBJ2-3; perhaps D is TRBD1 or TRBD2 (6 bases each). This CDR3 contains 16 residues. Germline V lookup: CDR1 DFQATT, CDR2 SNEGSKA (reference sequence). The germline V and J ends were trimmed by 0 bases and 0 bases, with 13 bases remaining between them. CDR3 sequence reads: CSARDRRGASTDTQYF. The DNA for the CDR3 is TGCAGTGCTAGAGATCGGAGGGGGGCTAGCACAGATACGCAGTATTTT.

At least ten counts were recorded for this clonotype. This chain connects TRBV5-6 to TRBJ2-3; no reliable D call. From germline, CDR1 is SGHDT and CDR2 YYEEEE. V lost 5 bases and J lost 5, with 15 bases in between. There are 14 residues in the CDR3. The CDR3 nucleotides are TGTGCCAGCAGTCGTACGTTGGGAAGAGATACGCAGTATTTT. Protein product: CASSRTLGRDTQYF.

This clonotype was recorded at least ten times. The chain has TRBV7-9 and TRBJ1-1; 8 nucleotides align to TRBD1. CDR1 is SEHNR and CDR2 is FQNEAQ in the germline V gene (reference sequence). This CDR3 spans 15 amino acids. V shed 3 bases and J 5 bases; nucleotides not matched to a gene: 8. CDR3 loop: CASSFAGGRGTEAFF. The CDR3 nucleotides are TGTGCCAGCAGCTTTGCAGGGGGCCGAGGGACTGAAGCTTTCTTT.

The genes are TRBV3-1 and TRBJ2-7, with 9 bases that match TRBD1. Trimming at V came to 4 bases and at J to 6 bases, leaving 4 bases not matched to a gene. Germline loops: CDR1 LGHDT, CDR2 YNNKEL (reference sequence). The length of the CDR3 is 13 residues. The CDR3 DNA follows: TGTGCCAGCAGCCCCGTACAGGGGGCCGAGCAGTACTTC. The encoded protein is CASSPVQGAEQYF.

At least ten counts were recorded for this clonotype. A junction end diverges from the germline sequence, so it may reflect a read error. The rearrangement links TRBV15 to TRBJ2-1; no reliable D call. The length of the CDR3 is 16 residues. Germline V gene sequence: CDR1 LNHNV, CDR2 YYDKDF (reference sequence). The DNA for the CDR3 is TGTGCCACCAGAAGAGATTGGGCAGGTACAAACAATGAGCAGTTCTTC. This encodes CATRRDWAGTNNEQFF.

This clonotype came up many times. This chain connects TRBV24-1 to TRBJ2-1, with TRBD2 as a possible D gene (6 bases). V lost 5 bases, J lost 0 bases, and 10 bases lay in between. Germline CDR1 reads KGHDR; CDR2 reads SFDVKD. This CDR3 contains 15 residues. The CDR3 DNA reads as TGTGCCACCAGTGTTGGAGGGAGCTCCTACAATGAGCAGTTCTTC. Translating gives CATSVGGSSYNEQFF.

This clonotype was recorded many times. V usage is TRBV7-7 and J usage is TRBJ2-7, with 8 bases matching TRBD1. CDR3 length equals 15 residues. Per germline, CDR1 SSHAT and CDR2 FNYEAQ (reference sequence). V was clipped by 5 bases and J by 0 bases; unmatched bases: 6. The CDR3 loop is CASSPGQGLSYEQYF. In DNA form, the CDR3 reads TGTGCCAGCAGCCCAGGACAGGGCCTCTCCTACGAGCAGTACTTC.

In its sample, this clonotype was seen many times. A read error may produce the germline difference seen at one junction end. The chain couples TRBV5-1 to TRBJ2-2; D possibly matches TRBD1 or TRBD2 (6 bases each). Germline V gene lookup returns CDR1 SGHRS and CDR2 YFSETQ. The CDR3 is made up of 13 amino acids. CDR3 protein: CASRVRDTGELFF. CDR3 in DNA: TGCGCCAGCAGGGTGCGGGACACTGGGGAGCTGTTTTTT.

This clonotype was counted ten times or more. This chain joins TRBV4-1 and TRBJ2-3, with D unresolved. Germline V gene sequence: CDR1 MGHRA, CDR2 YSYEKL. This CDR3 is built from 13 residues. V lost 1 base and J lost 5, with 7 bases in between. The CDR3 here is CASSQGPKDTQYF. The CDR3, as DNA: TGCGCCAGCAGCCAAGGTCCCAAAGATACGCAGTATTTT.

This clonotype has at least ten counts. This chain links TRBV5-1 with TRBJ2-2, with D unresolved. V lost 4 bases and J lost 0, with 13 bases in between. This CDR3 is built from 16 residues. The germline CDR1 and CDR2 sequences are SGHRS and YFSETQ. CDR3 region: CASSPSFPTNTGELFF. The CDR3 region has the DNA TGCGCCAGCAGCCCTTCTTTCCCCACGAACACCGGGGAGCTGTTTTTT.